A selection of T cell receptor beta chains follows, all from one sample in a study of persistence of HIV-infected CD4 T cells. Profiling relied on immunoSEQ multiplex PCR, and the TCRdb table lists in-frame clones only, not all of them. The table has tens of thousands of clones, about 85% seen once. For these receptors, no antigen is known. The specimen was CD4+ T cells sorted from PBMCs after roughly 18-hour stimulation, collected from a patient who received antiretroviral therapy. The receptors here all came from an adult woman with HIV who was CMV-seropositive. Each CDR3 is given with its conserved first and last residue. The D gene is left open where the match is weak. Not all rows give a size; the values are once, few, many and, for expanded clones, a class.

j_call | d_call | clone_size | v_call | cdr3_length | cdr3_nt | cdr3_aa
TRBJ2-1 | TRBD2 | NA | TRBV20-1 | 12 | TGCAGTGCTAGTATAGCGGGAGGCGGGCAGTTCTTC | CSASIAGGGQFF
TRBJ1-2 | NA | NA | TRBV9 | 15 | TGTGCCAGCAGCGTAGAAGTTGCTCCGGACTATGGCTACACCTTC | CASSVEVAPDYGYTF
TRBJ2-3 | NA | once | TRBV15 | 18 | TGTGCCACCAGCAGAGATCCCCGAAGCGGCTCTAGCACAGATACGCAGTATTTT | CATSRDPRSGSSTDTQYF
TRBJ1-3 | NA | NA | TRBV9 | 15 | TGTGCCAGCAGCGTAGATGGGGCGGCGGGAAACACCATATATTTT | CASSVDGAAGNTIYF
TRBJ1-1 | NA | NA | TRBV2 | 15 | TGTGCCAGCAGTGAGAGTGGGACCCGGGGCACTGAAGCTTTCTTT | CASSESGTRGTEAFF
TRBJ1-4 | TRBD1 | NA | TRBV18 | 16 | TGTGCCAGCTCACGGGGTATGGACAGGACTAATGAAAAACTGTTTTTT | CASSRGMDRTNEKLFF
TRBJ1-2 | NA | NA | TRBV4-1 | 14 | TGCGCCAGCAGCCAAGTTACAGCTAACTATGGCTACACCTTC | CASSQVTANYGYTF
TRBJ2-1 | NA | NA | TRBV24-1 | 17 | TGTGCCACCAGTGATTTGCGTACGGAGAGCTCCTACAATGAGCAGTTCTTC | CATSDLRTESSYNEQFF
TRBJ1-2 | NA | NA | TRBV18 | 18 | TGTGCCAGCTCACCTCGGGGGAACCACGGGGCAGCTAACTATGGCTACACCTTC | CASSPRGNHGAANYGYTF
TRBJ1-1 | TRBD1 | NA | TRBV7-3 | 15 | TGTGCCAGCAGCTTAACTTCGGGGACAGGAAGCAGCGCTTTCTTT | CASSLTSGTGSSAFF
TRBJ2-5 | NA | NA | TRBV20-1 | 11 | TGCAGGGCGGGGTTCGGGGAGACCCAGTACTTC | CRAGFGETQYF
TRBJ1-6 | NA | NA | TRBV5-1 | 15 | TGCGCCAGCAACTCCGGGGAAGCCTATAATTCACCCCTCCACTTT | CASNSGEAYNSPLHF
TRBJ1-6 | NA | NA | TRBV2 | 12 | TGTGCCAGCAGTGAATTCGGTTCACCCCTCCACTTT | CASSEFGSPLHF
TRBJ1-3 | NA | NA | TRBV2 | 15 | TGTGCCAGCAGTGAAGAGGTGGTCCCCGGAAACACCATATATTTT | CASSEEVVPGNTIYF
TRBJ2-5 | NA | NA | TRBV19 | 15 | TGTGCCAGTTCTCGTGGGGCAGGGATCCAAGAGACCCAGTACTTC | CASSRGAGIQETQYF
TRBJ1-2 | TRBD1 | NA | TRBV18 | 14 | TGTGCCAGCTCACTGGGGCAGGGGGACTATGGCTACACCTTC | CASSLGQGDYGYTF
TRBJ1-6 | TRBD1 | NA | TRBV7-6 | 14 | TGTGCCAGCAGCCCTGGACAGGGAAGCTCACCCCTCCACTTT | CASSPGQGSSPLHF
TRBJ2-7 | NA | NA | TRBV3-1/TRBV3-2 | 12 | TGTGCCAGCAGTCGGCCCCGATCCGAGCAGTACTTC | CASSRPRSEQYF
TRBJ1-1 | NA | few | TRBV12-5 | 14 | TGTGCTAGTGGTTTCGGGGCGGGGACCACTGAAGCTTTCTTT | CASGFGAGTTEAFF
TRBJ1-1 | NA | once | TRBV19 | 15 | TGTGCCAGTAGTATCCGCCAGGGACCGAACACTGAAGCTTTCTTT | CASSIRQGPNTEAFF
TRBJ2-6 | NA | few | TRBV20-1 | 15 | TGCAGTGCTAGTGGCGGACTCTCTGGGGCCAACGTCCTGACTTTC | CSASGGLSGANVLTF
TRBJ1-3 | NA | NA | TRBV2 | 14 | TGTGCCAGCAGGGGGACGAGTCGGAGAAACACCATATATTTT | CASRGTSRRNTIYF
TRBJ2-3 | TRBD2 | NA | TRBV30 | 15 | TGTGCCTGGAGGCAGACTAGCGGGGGCGCAGATACGCAGTATTTT | CAWRQTSGGADTQYF